What follows is one TCR beta chain and its context. Trimming took 5 bases from V and 7 from J, leaving 18 bases between them. CDR1 and CDR2 (germline): MNHEY, SMNVEV (reference sequence). CDR3 length: 15 amino acids. The data derive from a study of cytomegalovirus exposure and HLA in healthy donors. PCR employed 60 Vbeta and 13 Jbeta primers. TCRdb keeps only in-frame clones here, not all; method: immunoSEQ multiplex PCR. The sample holds roughly 150,000 clones, almost 85% seen once. The sample was PBMCs. The rearrangement links TRBV27 to TRBJ1-5; D is perhaps TRBD1 (5 bases). The sequence came from a man in his thirties or forties in good health and CMV-seropositive. The DNA for the CDR3 is TGTGCCAGCAGTCCCCCGGGGGGACGAGGACAGCCCCAGCATTTT. This encodes CASSPPGGRGQPQHF.